Listed below are T cell receptor beta chains from one sample, sequenced in a study of OX40 agonist ivuxolimab in advanced cancers. Measured with immunoSEQ multiplex PCR; TCRdb has only the in-frame clones, and not every one. The sample yields some 150,000 clones, 75% to 95% seen once. Source: CD4+ or CD8+ T cells sorted from blood, taken in a trial of the OX40 agonist ivuxolimab. The receptors shown here come from an adult with an advanced solid tumor such as melanoma, head and neck, liver or kidney cancer. Each CDR3 is given with its conserved first and last residue. A D gene is named only where the DNA matches it firmly. Some rows have no size entry. The others give once, few or many, or a class for an expanded clone.

D gene: NA
clone size: NA
J gene: TRBJ1-2
V gene: TRBV5-8
CDR3 length: 13
CDR3 DNA: TGTGCCAGCAGCTTGGAGGGTGGCTATGGCTACACCTTC
CDR3 protein: CASSLEGGYGYTF

D gene: NA
clone size: NA
J gene: TRBJ2-3
V gene: TRBV7-3
CDR3 length: 17
CDR3 DNA: TGTGCCAGCAGCTTGCAGCCGGGGGCGGGAGCCCTAGATACGCAGTATTTT
CDR3 protein: CASSLQPGAGALDTQYF

D gene: TRBD1
clone size: NA
J gene: TRBJ1-1
V gene: TRBV27
CDR3 length: 18
CDR3 DNA: TGTGCCAGCAGTTGGAAAGGACAGGGGTTATCAATGAACACTGAAGCTTTCTTT
CDR3 protein: CASSWKGQGLSMNTEAFF

D gene: NA
clone size: once
J gene: TRBJ2-5
V gene: TRBV5-4
CDR3 length: 11
CDR3 DNA: TGTGCCAGCAGCTTCCAAGAGACCCAGTACTTC
CDR3 protein: CASSFQETQYF

D gene: NA
clone size: NA
J gene: TRBJ1-2
V gene: TRBV28
CDR3 length: 14
CDR3 DNA: TGTGCCAGCAGCCCCGGGCAGGCGACGTATGGCTACACCTTC
CDR3 protein: CASSPGQATYGYTF

D gene: NA
clone size: NA
J gene: TRBJ2-1
V gene: TRBV10-3
CDR3 length: 12
CDR3 DNA: TGTGCCATCAGTGCTGTAGAGAATGAGCAGTTCTTC
CDR3 protein: CAISAVENEQFF

D gene: NA
clone size: once
J gene: TRBJ2-2
V gene: TRBV5-1
CDR3 length: 15
CDR3 DNA: TGCGCCAGCGCCTCCATACGACAGGACACCGGGGAGCTGTTTTTT
CDR3 protein: CASASIRQDTGELFF

D gene: NA
clone size: NA
J gene: TRBJ1-4
V gene: TRBV6-6
CDR3 length: 12
CDR3 DNA: TGTGCCAGCAGCATAGTTGGTGAAAAACTGTTTTTT
CDR3 protein: CASSIVGEKLFF

D gene: NA
clone size: NA
J gene: TRBJ2-7
V gene: TRBV10-3
CDR3 length: 12
CDR3 DNA: TGTGCCATCAGTGAGGGGGCCTACGAGCAGTACTTC
CDR3 protein: CAISEGAYEQYF

D gene: TRBD1
clone size: NA
J gene: TRBJ2-7
V gene: TRBV5-1
CDR3 length: 16
CDR3 DNA: TGCGCCAGCAGCTTGGGGACGACAGGGTCCTACTACGAGCAGTACTTC
CDR3 protein: CASSLGTTGSYYEQYF

D gene: NA
clone size: NA
J gene: TRBJ1-1
V gene: TRBV7-2
CDR3 length: 15
CDR3 DNA: TGTGCCAGCAGCTTAGATCAACAGTCGAACACTGAAGCTTTCTTT
CDR3 protein: CASSLDQQSNTEAFF

D gene: NA
clone size: NA
J gene: TRBJ2-7
V gene: TRBV2
CDR3 length: 12
CDR3 DNA: TGTGCCAGCACCATAGGACCCTCCGAGCAGTACTTC
CDR3 protein: CASTIGPSEQYF

D gene: NA
clone size: NA
J gene: TRBJ1-1
V gene: TRBV6-6
CDR3 length: 12
CDR3 DNA: TGTGCCAGCAGTTCCGGGGCCATAAGGGCTTTCTTT
CDR3 protein: CASSSGAIRAFF

D gene: NA
clone size: NA
J gene: TRBJ2-6
V gene: TRBV9
CDR3 length: 16
CDR3 DNA: TGTGCCAGCAGCGTAGCAACCCTTTCTGGGGCCAACGTCCTGACTTTC
CDR3 protein: CASSVATLSGANVLTF

D gene: NA
clone size: NA
J gene: TRBJ2-5
V gene: TRBV27
CDR3 length: 12
CDR3 DNA: TGTGCCAGCAGGACCGAACGGGAGACCCAGTACTTC
CDR3 protein: CASRTERETQYF

D gene: TRBD2
clone size: NA
J gene: TRBJ2-1
V gene: TRBV30
CDR3 length: 14
CDR3 DNA: TGTGCCTGGAGGAGTGCGGGAGCAAACAATGAGCAGTTCTTC
CDR3 protein: CAWRSAGANNEQFF

D gene: NA
clone size: NA
J gene: TRBJ1-1
V gene: TRBV9
CDR3 length: 15
CDR3 DNA: TGTGCCAGCAGCCCGGAAGGGGCTCGGAACACTGAAGCTTTCTTT
CDR3 protein: CASSPEGARNTEAFF

D gene: TRBD2
clone size: NA
J gene: TRBJ2-7
V gene: TRBV7-3
CDR3 length: 14
CDR3 DNA: TGTGCCAGCAGCCGCGGACTAGCCCCCGACGAGCAGTACTTC
CDR3 protein: CASSRGLAPDEQYF

D gene: TRBD2
clone size: NA
J gene: TRBJ2-3
V gene: TRBV7-2
CDR3 length: 17
CDR3 DNA: TGTGCCAGCAGCTCCTATTTTACTAGCGGGAGGGCCTCTACGCAGTATTTT
CDR3 protein: CASSSYFTSGRASTQYF

D gene: TRBD1
clone size: NA
J gene: TRBJ1-4
V gene: TRBV19
CDR3 length: 22
CDR3 DNA: TGTGCCAGTAGTATAGACCCTCTACGACAGGGGGCATTAACAATTTCGGATGAAAAACTGTTTTTT
CDR3 protein: CASSIDPLRQGALTISDEKLFF

D gene: TRBD1
clone size: NA
J gene: TRBJ1-5
V gene: TRBV10-3
CDR3 length: 15
CDR3 DNA: TGTGCCATCAGCCGCGGACAGGGTAAAAATCAGCCCCAGCATTTT
CDR3 protein: CAISRGQGKNQPQHF

D gene: TRBD2
clone size: NA
J gene: TRBJ2-5
V gene: TRBV18
CDR3 length: 16
CDR3 DNA: TGTGCCAGCTCACCGGGACTAGCGGGACCGGGGGAGACCCAGTACTTC
CDR3 protein: CASSPGLAGPGETQYF

D gene: NA
clone size: NA
J gene: TRBJ2-2
V gene: TRBV14
CDR3 length: 13
CDR3 DNA: TGTGCCAGCAGCCTTTACGGGGCCGGGGAGCTGTTTTTT
CDR3 protein: CASSLYGAGELFF

D gene: NA
clone size: NA
J gene: TRBJ2-1
V gene: TRBV2
CDR3 length: 14
CDR3 DNA: TGTGCCAGCGGAGGAAGGGGGGGGACCCATGAGCAGTTCTTC
CDR3 protein: CASGGRGGTHEQFF

D gene: NA
clone size: once
J gene: TRBJ1-3
V gene: TRBV5-1
CDR3 length: 14
CDR3 DNA: TGCGCCAGCAGCTTCAGCGAAACTGGAAACACCATATATTTT
CDR3 protein: CASSFSETGNTIYF

D gene: NA
clone size: NA
J gene: TRBJ1-5
V gene: TRBV5-6
CDR3 length: 12
CDR3 DNA: TGTGCCAGCAGCTTGGGCAATCAGCCCCAGCATTTT
CDR3 protein: CASSLGNQPQHF

D gene: TRBD1
clone size: NA
J gene: TRBJ1-5
V gene: TRBV13
CDR3 length: 15
CDR3 DNA: TGTGCCAGCGCCCAGGGGGGGGGATCGGGCCAGCCCCAGCATTTT
CDR3 protein: CASAQGGGSGQPQHF